A selection of T cell receptor beta chains follows, all from one sample in a study of identical twins. Each CDR3 protein is one row after TCRdb ran MiXCR on the 5' RACE reads. The sample has around 500,000 distinct CDR3 sequences, around 14% seen once; the top ten hold 0.5% to 0.65%. These sequences were also reported in another study, on yellow fever vaccine responses in identical twins.

The sequencing input was CD4+ T cells sorted from blood. Receptors originate from a woman under 30 in good health. Both conserved end residues are part of each CDR3. A D gene is named only where the DNA matches it firmly. Rows give clone size only sometimes, using once, few, many, or a class for an expanded clone.

D gene,clone size,J gene,V gene,CDR3 DNA,CDR3 protein
NA,NA,TRBJ2-3,TRBV7-2,TGTGCCAGCAGCTTCTGGACAGCTAGCACAGATACGCAGTATTTT,CASSFWTASTDTQYF
NA,NA,TRBJ2-2,TRBV7-9,TGTGCCAGCAACCCGGACCCCGCGAACACCGGGGAGCAGTTTTTT,CASNPDPANTGEQFF
TRBD1,many,TRBJ2-1,TRBV3-1,TGTGCCAGCAGCTTTACAGGGGGCTACAATGAGCAGTTCTTC,CASSFTGGYNEQFF
NA,NA,TRBJ1-6,TRBV7-2,TGTGCCAGCAGCCCGAACGGCCTAGGGAGTTCACCCCTCCACTTT,CASSPNGLGSSPLHF
TRBD2,many,TRBJ2-3,TRBV18,TGTGCCAGCTCACCGCTCGGAGCGGGAGCGGGCACAGATACGCAGTATTTT,CASSPLGAGAGTDTQYF
TRBD2,many,TRBJ2-7,TRBV7-9,TGTGCCAGCAGCTTAGCGGGAGGGCCTCTCTACGAGCAGTACTTC,CASSLAGGPLYEQYF
NA,many,TRBJ2-4,TRBV5-5,TGTGCCAGCAGCTCATCCCTCGGGCTCCTCCAAAACATTCAGTACTTC,CASSSSLGLLQNIQYF
TRBD1,few,TRBJ2-7,TRBV12-3/TRBV12-4,TGTGCCAGCAGCGAGGCGGGACAGGGGGTCTACGAGCAGTACTTC,CASSEAGQGVYEQYF
NA,NA,TRBJ2-7,TRBV29-1,TGCAGCGTTGACGGCAGAGACGAGCAGTACTTC,CSVDGRDEQYF
NA,few,TRBJ2-5,TRBV15,TGTGCCACCAGCAAGTCGAGTTTCCAAGAGACCCAGTACTTC,CATSKSSFQETQYF
NA,NA,TRBJ2-2,TRBV27,TGTGCCAGCAGTTTTCGATATGTCGGGGAGCTGTTTTTT,CASSFRYVGELFF
TRBD2,once,TRBJ2-1,TRBV20-1,TGCAGTGCTAGAGAAGTATCGAGACTAGCGGGAAACAATGAGCAGTTCTTC,CSAREVSRLAGNNEQFF
TRBD2,NA,TRBJ2-2,TRBV4-3,TGCGCCAGCAGCCAAGATCGACTAGCGGGAGCAAGCGACACCGGGGAGCTGTTTTTT,CASSQDRLAGASDTGELFF
TRBD1,NA,TRBJ2-2,TRBV6-1,TGTGCCAGCAACCGACAGGGTAGGACCGGGGAGCTGTTTTTT,CASNRQGRTGELFF
NA,many,TRBJ1-2,TRBV5-5,TGTGCCAGCAGCTTGGCGGACAGCTCCTATGGCTACACCTTC,CASSLADSSYGYTF
TRBD1,NA,TRBJ2-7,TRBV29-1,TGCAGCGTTTCCCGACTACAGGGGGCGTCCTACGAGCAGTACTTC,CSVSRLQGASYEQYF
NA,many,TRBJ2-2,TRBV6-1,TGTGCCAGCAGTCAAACACCATCATCCGGGGAGCTGTTTTTT,CASSQTPSSGELFF
NA,NA,TRBJ2-3,TRBV4-3,TGCGCCAGCAGCCAATTACCGGGGGCTAGCGGATTTCGGGATACGCAGTATTTT,CASSQLPGASGFRDTQYF
TRBD2,many,TRBJ2-3,TRBV7-3,TGTGCCAGCAGCTTAGGACTAGATCCTAGCACAGATACGCAGTATTTT,CASSLGLDPSTDTQYF
NA,NA,TRBJ2-4,TRBV11-2,TGTGCCAGCAGAAAAACGAGGGACTGGAGGCAGTGGGAAAACATTCAGTACTTC,CASRKTRDWRQWENIQYF
NA,NA,TRBJ2-7,TRBV20-1,TGCAGTGCTAGAGATCTTCAAGTCTCCTACGAGCAGTACTTC,CSARDLQVSYEQYF